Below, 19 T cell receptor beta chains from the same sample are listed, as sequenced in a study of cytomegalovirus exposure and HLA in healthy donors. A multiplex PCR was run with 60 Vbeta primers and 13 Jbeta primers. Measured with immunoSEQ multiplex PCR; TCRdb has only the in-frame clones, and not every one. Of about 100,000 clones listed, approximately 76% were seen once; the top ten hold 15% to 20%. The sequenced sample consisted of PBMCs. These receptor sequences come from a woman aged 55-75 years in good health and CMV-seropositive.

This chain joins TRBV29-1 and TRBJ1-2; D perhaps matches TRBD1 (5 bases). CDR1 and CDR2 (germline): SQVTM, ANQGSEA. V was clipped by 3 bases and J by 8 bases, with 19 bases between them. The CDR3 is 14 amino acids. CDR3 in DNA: TGCAGCGTTGAGCCCCCAGGGCTCCCCGGAGGCTACACCTTC. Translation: CSVEPPGLPGGYTF. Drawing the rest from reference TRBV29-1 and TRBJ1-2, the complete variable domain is SAVISQKPSRDICQRGTSLTIQCQVDSQVTMMFWYRQQPGQSLTLIATANQGSEATYESGFVIDKFPISRPNLTFSTLTVSNMSPEDSSIYLCSVEPPGLPGGYTFGSGTRLTVV.

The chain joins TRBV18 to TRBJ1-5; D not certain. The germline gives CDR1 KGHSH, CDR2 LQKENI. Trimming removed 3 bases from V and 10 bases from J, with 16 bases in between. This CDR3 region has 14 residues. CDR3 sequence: CASSPGDTISPQHF. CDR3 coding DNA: TGTGCCAGCTCACCGGGAGATACAATCAGCCCCCAGCATTTT.

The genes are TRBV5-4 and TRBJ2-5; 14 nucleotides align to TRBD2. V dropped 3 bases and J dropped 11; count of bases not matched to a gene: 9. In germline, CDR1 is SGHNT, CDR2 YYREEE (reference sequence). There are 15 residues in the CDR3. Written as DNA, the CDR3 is TGTGCCAGCAGCTCCGGGACTAGCGGGAGAGGGGAGCAGTACTTC. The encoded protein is CASSSGTSGRGEQYF.

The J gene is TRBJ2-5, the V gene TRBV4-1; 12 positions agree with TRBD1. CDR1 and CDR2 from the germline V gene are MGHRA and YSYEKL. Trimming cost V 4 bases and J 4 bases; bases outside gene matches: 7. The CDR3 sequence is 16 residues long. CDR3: CASSRDRGRAVETQYF. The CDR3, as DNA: TGCGCCAGCAGCCGGGACAGGGGGCGAGCGGTAGAGACCCAGTACTTC.

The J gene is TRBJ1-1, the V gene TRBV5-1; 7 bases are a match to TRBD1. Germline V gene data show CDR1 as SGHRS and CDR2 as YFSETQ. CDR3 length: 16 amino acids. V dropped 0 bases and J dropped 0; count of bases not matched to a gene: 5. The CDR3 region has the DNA TGCGCCAGCAGCTTGGACCAACAGGGGCTGAACACTGAAGCTTTCTTT. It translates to CASSLDQQGLNTEAFF.

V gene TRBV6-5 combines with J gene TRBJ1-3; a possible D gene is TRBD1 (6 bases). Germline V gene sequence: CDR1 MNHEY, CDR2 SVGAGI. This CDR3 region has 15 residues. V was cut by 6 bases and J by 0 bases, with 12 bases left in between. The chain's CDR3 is CASRSDRRSGNTIYF. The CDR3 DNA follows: TGTGCCAGCAGGTCCGACAGGCGCTCTGGAAACACCATATATTTT.

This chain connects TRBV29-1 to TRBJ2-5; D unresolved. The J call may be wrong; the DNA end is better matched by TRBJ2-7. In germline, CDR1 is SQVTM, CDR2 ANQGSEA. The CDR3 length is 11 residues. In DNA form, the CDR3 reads TGCAGCGTTGATGAAAATTACGAGCAGTACTTC. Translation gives CSVDENYEQYF.

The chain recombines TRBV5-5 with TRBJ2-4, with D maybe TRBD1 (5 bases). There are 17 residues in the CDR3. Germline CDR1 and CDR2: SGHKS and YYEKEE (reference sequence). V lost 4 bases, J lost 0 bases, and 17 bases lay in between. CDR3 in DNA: TGTGCCAGCAGCCTGAGACCGACAGCAGTAGCCAAAAACATTCAGTACTTC. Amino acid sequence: CASSLRPTAVAKNIQYF.

The chain's CDR3 is CASGTGLGTGNTIYF. CDR3 coding DNA: TGTGCCAGCGGCACAGGGCTAGGAACTGGAAACACCATATATTTT. The rearrangement links TRBV6-5 to TRBJ1-3; possible D gene TRBD1, 6 bases. The germline V gene has CDR1 MNHEY and CDR2 SVGAGI. The CDR3 is made up of 15 amino acids. The ends were cut back, 8 bases at V and 2 bases at J, with 16 bases in the middle.

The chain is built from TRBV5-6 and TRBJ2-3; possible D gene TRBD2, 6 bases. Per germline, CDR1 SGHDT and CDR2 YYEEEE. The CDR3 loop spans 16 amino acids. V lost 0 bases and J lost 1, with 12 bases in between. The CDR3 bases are TGTGCCAGCAGCTTGGGAGGGTCGGGAGGCACAGATACGCAGTATTTT. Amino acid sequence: CASSLGGSGGTDTQYF.

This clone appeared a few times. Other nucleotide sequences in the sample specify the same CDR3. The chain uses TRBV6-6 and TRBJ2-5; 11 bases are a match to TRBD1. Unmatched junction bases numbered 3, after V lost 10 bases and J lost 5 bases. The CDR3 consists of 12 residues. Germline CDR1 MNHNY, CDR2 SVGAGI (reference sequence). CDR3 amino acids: CATGTGGETQYF. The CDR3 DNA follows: TGTGCCACCGGGACAGGGGGGGAGACCCAGTACTTC.

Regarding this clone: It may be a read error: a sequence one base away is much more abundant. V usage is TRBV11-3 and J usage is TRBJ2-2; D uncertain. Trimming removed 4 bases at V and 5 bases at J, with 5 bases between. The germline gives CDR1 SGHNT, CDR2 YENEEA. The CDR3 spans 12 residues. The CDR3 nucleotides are TGTGCCAGCAGCTCCCCTACCGGGGAGCTGTTTTTT. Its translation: CASSSPTGELFF.

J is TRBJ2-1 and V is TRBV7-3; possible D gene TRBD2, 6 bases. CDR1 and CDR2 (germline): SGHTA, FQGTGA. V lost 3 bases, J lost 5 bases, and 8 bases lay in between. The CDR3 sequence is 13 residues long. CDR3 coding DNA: TGTGCCAGCAGCTTTGGAGGGAACAATGAGCAGTTCTTC. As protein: CASSFGGNNEQFF.

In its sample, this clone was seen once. The CDR3 DNA sequence: TGTGCCAGCAGTGGCACGGGAGGAGAGACCCAGTACTTC. As protein: CASSGTGGETQYF. This chain links TRBV25-1 with TRBJ2-5, with TRBD2 identical over 7 bases. Trimming removed 4 bases from V and 4 bases from J; junction bases left unmatched: 3. The CDR3 covers 13 residues. CDR1 is MGHDK, CDR2 SYGVNS, per germline.

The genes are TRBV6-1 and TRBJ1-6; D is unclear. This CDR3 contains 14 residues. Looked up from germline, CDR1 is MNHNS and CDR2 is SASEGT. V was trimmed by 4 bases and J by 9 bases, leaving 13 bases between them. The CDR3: CASSVSRPSSPLHF. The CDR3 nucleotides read TGTGCCAGCAGTGTGTCCAGGCCGAGTTCACCCCTCCACTTT.

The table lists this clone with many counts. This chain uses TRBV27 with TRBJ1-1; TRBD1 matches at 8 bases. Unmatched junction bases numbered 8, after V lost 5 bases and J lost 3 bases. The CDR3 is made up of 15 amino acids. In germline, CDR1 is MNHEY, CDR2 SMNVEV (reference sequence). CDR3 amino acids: CASSADRGKYTEAFF. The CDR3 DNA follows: TGTGCCAGCAGTGCCGACAGGGGAAAGTACACTGAAGCTTTCTTT.

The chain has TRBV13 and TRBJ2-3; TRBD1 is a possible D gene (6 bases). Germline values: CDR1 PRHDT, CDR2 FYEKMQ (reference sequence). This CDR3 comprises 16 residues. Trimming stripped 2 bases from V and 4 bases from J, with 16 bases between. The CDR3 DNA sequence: TGTGCCAGCAGCTTATATTCAGGGGCAGGGGCAGATACGCAGTATTTT. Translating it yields CASSLYSGAGADTQYF. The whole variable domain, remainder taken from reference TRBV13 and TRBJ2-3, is AAGVIQSPRHLIKEKRETATLKCYPIPRHDTVYWYQQGPGQDPQFLISFYEKMQSDKGSIPDRFSAQQFSDYHSELNMSSLELGDSALYFCASSLYSGAGADTQYFGPGTRLTVL.

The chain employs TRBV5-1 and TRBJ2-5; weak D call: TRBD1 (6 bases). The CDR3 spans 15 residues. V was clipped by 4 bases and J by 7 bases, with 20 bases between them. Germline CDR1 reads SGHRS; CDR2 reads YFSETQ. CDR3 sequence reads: CASSEGDIFRGTQYF. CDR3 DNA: TGCGCCAGCAGCGAGGGGGACATTTTTCGAGGGACCCAGTACTTC.

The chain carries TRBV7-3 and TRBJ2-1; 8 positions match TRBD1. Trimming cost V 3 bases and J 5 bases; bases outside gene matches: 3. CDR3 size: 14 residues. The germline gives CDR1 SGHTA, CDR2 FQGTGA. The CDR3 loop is CASSLDRDHNEQFF. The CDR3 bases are TGTGCCAGCAGCTTGGACAGGGACCACAATGAGCAGTTCTTC.